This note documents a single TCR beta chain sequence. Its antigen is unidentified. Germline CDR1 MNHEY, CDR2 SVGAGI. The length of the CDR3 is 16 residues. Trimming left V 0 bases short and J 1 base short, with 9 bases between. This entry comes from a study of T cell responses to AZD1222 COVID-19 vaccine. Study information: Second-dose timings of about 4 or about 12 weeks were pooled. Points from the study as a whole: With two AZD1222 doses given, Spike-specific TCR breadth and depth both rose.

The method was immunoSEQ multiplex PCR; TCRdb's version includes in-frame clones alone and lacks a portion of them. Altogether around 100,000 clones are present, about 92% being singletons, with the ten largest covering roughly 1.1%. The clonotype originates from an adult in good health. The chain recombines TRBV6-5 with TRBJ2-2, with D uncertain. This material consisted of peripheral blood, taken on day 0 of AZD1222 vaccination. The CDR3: CASSYSGRRNTGELFF. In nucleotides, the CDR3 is TGTGCCAGCAGTTACTCGGGTCGACGGAACACCGGGGAGCTGTTTTTT.